Detailed here is one TCR beta chain. Its antigen is unknown. This entry belongs to a study of identical twins' blood T cells. Germline CDR1 KGHSH, CDR2 LQKENI. Deletions cut 3 bases from V and 0 bases from J, with 19 bases between. The CDR3 extends over 18 amino acids. In the authors' workflow: Clonotypes per individual ranged from about 85,000 to nearly 500,000. TCRdb re-called the 5' RACE reads through MiXCR, storing one row per CDR3 protein. These V and J calls originate from TCRdb's pipeline instead of the authors' own analysis. The table lists hundreds of thousands of distinct CDR3 sequences, 28% of them singletons. Regarding the study as a whole: Each donor's most abundant TCRbeta clonotypes shared more CDR3 sequences with her twin than unrelated donors. Environmental influences on twin similarity could not be excluded.

The sequencing sample was made of PBMCs. This clonotype originated in a woman aged 18 to 55 in good health. The rearrangement links TRBV18 to TRBJ2-3, with a tentative D call TRBD2 (6 bases). This chain's CDR3 is CASSPSGGVIFSTDTQYF. Written as DNA, the CDR3 is TGTGCCAGCTCACCTTCCGGGGGAGTGATCTTTAGCACAGATACGCAGTATTTT.